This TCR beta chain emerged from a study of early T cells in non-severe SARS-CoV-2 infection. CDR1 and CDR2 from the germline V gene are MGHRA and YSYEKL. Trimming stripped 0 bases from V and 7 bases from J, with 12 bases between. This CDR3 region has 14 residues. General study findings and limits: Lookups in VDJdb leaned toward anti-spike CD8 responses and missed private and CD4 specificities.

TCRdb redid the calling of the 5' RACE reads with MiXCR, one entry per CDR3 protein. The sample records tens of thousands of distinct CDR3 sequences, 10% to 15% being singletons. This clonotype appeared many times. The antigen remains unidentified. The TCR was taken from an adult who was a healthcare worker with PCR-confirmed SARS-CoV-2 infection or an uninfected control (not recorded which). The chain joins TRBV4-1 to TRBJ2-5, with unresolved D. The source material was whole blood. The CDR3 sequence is CASSQDFPLGTQYF. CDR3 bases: TGCGCCAGCAGCCAAGATTTCCCCCTCGGGACCCAGTACTTC.